One and the same sample provided the 10 T cell receptor beta chains below, sequenced in a study of early T cells in non-severe SARS-CoV-2 infection. TCRdb reprocessed the 5' RACE reads via MiXCR and lists one record per CDR3 protein. The table has 95,000 to 120,000 distinct CDR3 sequences, about 12% seen once. Input material: whole blood. These receptors came from an adult who was a healthcare worker with PCR-confirmed SARS-CoV-2 infection or an uninfected control (not recorded which).

Ten or more counts support this clonotype. The V gene is TRBV20-1, the J gene TRBJ1-1, with D uncertain. Germline CDR1 is DFQATT and CDR2 is SNEGSKA (reference sequence). The CDR3 extends over 15 amino acids. Trimming cost V 3 bases and J 0 bases, with 14 bases left between them. The CDR3 bases are TGCAGTGCTAGTTCCCCGAGGGTCATGAACACTGAAGCTTTCTTT. Amino acid sequence: CSASSPRVMNTEAFF.

This clonotype was detected many times. The rearrangement joins TRBV12-2 to TRBJ1-3. TRBV12-2 is a pseudogene locus. This CDR3 region has 14 residues. CDR3 DNA: TGTGCAAGTCCCCTAGGGCCGCTAGGAAACACCATATATTTT. Encoded protein: CASPLGPLGNTIYF.

The chain couples TRBV7-8 to TRBJ1-4; 7 positions match TRBD1. This CDR3 has 14 amino acids. V shed 5 bases and J 4 bases; nucleotides not matched to a gene: 4. The V gene's germline CDR1 is SGHVS and CDR2 FQNEAQ. CDR3 DNA: TGTGCCAGCAGCCGGGACAGCTTTAATGAAAAACTGTTTTTT. This encodes CASSRDSFNEKLFF.

The chain joins TRBV5-1 to TRBJ1-2; 7 bases fit TRBD1. After removal of 0 bases from V and 5 bases from J, the junction contained 7 bases not matched to a gene. There are 15 residues in the CDR3. Germline V gives CDR1 SGHRS, CDR2 YFSETQ. The chain's CDR3 is CASSLGLTGRYGYTF. In DNA form, the CDR3 reads TGCGCCAGCAGCTTGGGGCTGACAGGGAGATATGGCTACACCTTC. The variable domain in full, with the rest retrieved from reference TRBV5-1 and TRBJ1-2, is KAGVTQTPRYLIKTRGQQVTLSCSPISGHRSVSWYQQTPGQGLQFLFEYFSETQRNKGNFPGRFSGRQFSNSRSEMNVSTLELGDSALYLCASSLGLTGRYGYTFGSGTRLTVV.

To note about this clonotype: Germline is not matched at one junction end, which may reflect a read error. The chain uses TRBV27 and TRBJ2-1; no clear D gene. Germline-derived CDR1 and CDR2 are MNHEY and SMNVEV (reference sequence). This CDR3 comprises 14 residues. The DNA for the CDR3 is TGTACCAGCAGACAAATGCTTAGCCACAATGAGCAGTTCTTC. Protein: CTSRQMLSHNEQFF.

This clonotype was detected only a few times. The chain carries TRBV20-1 and TRBJ1-5; a weak D match, TRBD1 (6 bases). Germline CDR1 DFQATT, CDR2 SNEGSKA (reference sequence). CDR3 length: 12 amino acids. Trimming took off 6 bases at V and 9 bases at J, with 15 bases between the two ends. CDR3: CSAGQTIRPQHF. Here the CDR3 DNA reads TGCAGTGCAGGACAGACAATTCGGCCCCAGCATTTT.

This clonotype was picked up many times. The CDR3 loop reads CASSSAQTSGRSNRLYEQYF. As DNA, the CDR3 is TGTGCCAGCAGTTCAGCCCAGACTAGCGGGAGGAGTAACCGGCTCTACGAGCAGTACTTC. The V call is TRBV27, the J call TRBJ2-7; 13 nucleotides match TRBD2. Per germline, CDR1 MNHEY and CDR2 SMNVEV (reference sequence). This CDR3 contains 20 residues. J was trimmed by 3 bases and V by 4 bases; bases with no gene match: 18.

The sample holds many counts of this clonotype. The rearrangement joins TRBV28 to TRBJ2-6, with 10 bases matching TRBD1. The CDR3 covers 17 residues. The V gene end was trimmed by 4 bases and the J gene end by 2 bases; junction bases not matched to a gene: 5. Germline CDR1 reads MDHEN; CDR2 reads SYDVKM. Here the CDR3 DNA reads TGTGCCAGCAGTTCGGGACAGGGGAAAGCTGGGGCCAACGTCCTGACTTTC. Protein product: CASSSGQGKAGANVLTF.

The chain carries TRBV20-1 and TRBJ2-6; D remains unclear. Trimming removed 6 bases at V and 2 bases at J, with 11 bases between. CDR3 length: 14 residues. Germline V gene sequence: CDR1 DFQATT, CDR2 SNEGSKA (reference sequence). The CDR3, as DNA: TGCAGTGCCCCGACGAAACCTGGGGCCAACGTCCTGACTTTC. Protein product: CSAPTKPGANVLTF.

This clonotype showed up just once. The chain joins TRBV29-1 to TRBJ2-2; 11 positions match TRBD1. The CDR3 covers 13 residues. Germline V gene lookup returns CDR1 SQVTM and CDR2 ANQGSEA. The ends lost 6 bases at V and 6 bases at J; junction bases unmatched: 3. As DNA, the CDR3 is TGCAGCGTAAGGACAGGGGGCTCCGGGGAGCTGTTTTTT. The encoded protein is CSVRTGGSGELFF.